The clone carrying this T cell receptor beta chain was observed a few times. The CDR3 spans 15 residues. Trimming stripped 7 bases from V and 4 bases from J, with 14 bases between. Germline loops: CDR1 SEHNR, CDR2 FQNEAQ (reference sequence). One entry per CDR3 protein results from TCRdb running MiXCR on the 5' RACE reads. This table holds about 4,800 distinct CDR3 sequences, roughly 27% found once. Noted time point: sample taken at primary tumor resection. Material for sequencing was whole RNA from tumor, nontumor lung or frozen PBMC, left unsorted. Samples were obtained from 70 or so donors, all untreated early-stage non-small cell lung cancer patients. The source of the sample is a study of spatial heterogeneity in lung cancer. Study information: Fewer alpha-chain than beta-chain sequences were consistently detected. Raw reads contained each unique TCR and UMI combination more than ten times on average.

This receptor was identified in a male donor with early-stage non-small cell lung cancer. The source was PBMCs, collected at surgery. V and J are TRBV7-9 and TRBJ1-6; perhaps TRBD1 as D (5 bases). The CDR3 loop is CASNLGGVYNSPLHF. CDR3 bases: TGTGCCAGCAACCTTGGGGGGGTTTATAATTCACCCCTCCACTTT.